This T cell receptor (beta chain) was found in a study of T cells expressing NK-cell markers. Overall study results and limits: Also leading the CD3+CD56-NKG2C+ fraction in a handful of donors were these clonotypes.

TCRdb reprocessed the 5' RACE reads; each CDR3 protein has one entry and no DNA is given. The sample totals about 550,000 distinct CDR3 sequences. The CDR3 contains 16 residues. The germline V gene has CDR1 SNHLY and CDR2 FYNNEI. Of note for this clonotype: Its antigen remains unknown.

This clonotype was obtained from a man aged 18 to 30 in good health. V is TRBV2 and J is TRBJ2-1; as DNA is missing, the TRBD2 call by TCRdb cannot be tested. Sequencing was carried out using blood T cells: a sorted CD56 or NKG2C T cell subset, CD4+ or CD8+ T cells, or bulk PBMC T cells (not recorded which). The CDR3 protein is CASSAGFLAGYNEQFF.